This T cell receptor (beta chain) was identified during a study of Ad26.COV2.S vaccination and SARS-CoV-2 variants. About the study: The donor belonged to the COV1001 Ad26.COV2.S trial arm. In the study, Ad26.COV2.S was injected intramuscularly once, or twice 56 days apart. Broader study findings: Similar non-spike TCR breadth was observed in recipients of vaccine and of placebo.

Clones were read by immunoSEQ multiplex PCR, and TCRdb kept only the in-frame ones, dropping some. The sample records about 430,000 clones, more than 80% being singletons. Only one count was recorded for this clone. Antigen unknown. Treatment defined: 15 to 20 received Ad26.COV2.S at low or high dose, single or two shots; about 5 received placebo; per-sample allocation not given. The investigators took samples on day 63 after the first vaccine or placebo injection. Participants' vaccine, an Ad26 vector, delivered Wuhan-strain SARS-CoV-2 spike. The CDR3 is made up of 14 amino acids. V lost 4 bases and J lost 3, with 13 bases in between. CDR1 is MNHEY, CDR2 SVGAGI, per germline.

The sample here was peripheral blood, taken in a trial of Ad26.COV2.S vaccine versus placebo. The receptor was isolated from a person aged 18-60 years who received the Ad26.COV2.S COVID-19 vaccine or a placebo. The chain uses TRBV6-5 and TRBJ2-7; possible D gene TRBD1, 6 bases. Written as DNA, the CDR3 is TGTGCCAGCAGTTCATGGACAGCGAACTACGAGCAGTACTTC. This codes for CASSSWTANYEQYF.